This T cell receptor beta chain was sequenced in a study of T cell responses to AZD1222 COVID-19 vaccine. CDR1 and CDR2 (germline): MNHEY, SMNVEV (reference sequence). The CDR3 runs to 17 residues. The ends were cut back, 3 bases at V and 2 bases at J, with 20 bases in the middle. Points from the study as a whole: Reports say nearly half of spike-specific TCRs go after unmutated variant regions. Clonal diversity was possibly underestimated, and the donors were mostly white British, with more females. The study found vaccine-associated CD4 TCRs spanning spike, dominant at 160-218 and 743-854.

With regard to this clone: Its target is not known.

Libraries were prepared by immunoSEQ multiplex PCR; TCRdb keeps only in-frame clonotypes and omits some of them. In the table there are fewer than 150,000 clones, around nine tenths of which are singletons. This material consisted of peripheral blood, taken on day 0 of AZD1222 vaccination. The receptor comes from an adult in good health. The genes are TRBV27 and TRBJ2-7; D may be TRBD1 (6 bases). CDR3 protein: CASSFLSGESIPYEQYF. DNA for the CDR3: TGTGCCAGCAGTTTTTTATCAGGGGAAAGTATCCCCTACGAGCAGTACTTC.